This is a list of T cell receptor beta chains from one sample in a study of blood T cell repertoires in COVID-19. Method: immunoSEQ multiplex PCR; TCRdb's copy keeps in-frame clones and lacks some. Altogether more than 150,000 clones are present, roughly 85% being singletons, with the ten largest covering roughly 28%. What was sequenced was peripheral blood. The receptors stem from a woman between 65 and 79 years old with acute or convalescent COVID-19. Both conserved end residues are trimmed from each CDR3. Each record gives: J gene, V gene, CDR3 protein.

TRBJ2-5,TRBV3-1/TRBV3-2,ASSPQHGGEETQY
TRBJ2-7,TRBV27,ASSLSRQNYEQY
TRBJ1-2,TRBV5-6,ASRNMDGYT
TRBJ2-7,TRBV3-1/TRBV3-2,ASSQVHRGGEQY
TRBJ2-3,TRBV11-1,ASTWASTDTQY
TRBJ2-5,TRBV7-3,ASSKLPKMETQY
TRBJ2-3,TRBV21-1,ASGAPRCTDTQY
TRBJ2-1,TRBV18,ASSPGLAGTGDEQF
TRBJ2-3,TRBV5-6,ASSLAEGSGDTQY
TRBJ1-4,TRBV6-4,ASSGPRESATNEKLF
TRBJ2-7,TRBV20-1,SASSGLAAYEQY
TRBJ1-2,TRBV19,ASTSIGSRDRATQYGYT
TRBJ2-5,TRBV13,ASSLRTGGEETQY
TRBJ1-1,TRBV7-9,ASSFLGGTEAF
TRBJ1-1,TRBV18,ASSPRQGFSEAF
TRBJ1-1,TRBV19,ASSILGDRTTIFQYTEAF
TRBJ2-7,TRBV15,ATSRGPGLAGEQY
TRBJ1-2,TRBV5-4,ASSFVGPGDGYT
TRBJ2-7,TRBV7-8,ASSPRGLPTYEQY
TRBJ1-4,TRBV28,ASSSTRIGEKLF
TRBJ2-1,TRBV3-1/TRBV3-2,ASSRGLAYNEQF
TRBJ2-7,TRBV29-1,SVAREFRREQY
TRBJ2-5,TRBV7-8,ASSFPQGRQETQY
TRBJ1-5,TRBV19,ASSIGSDQPQH
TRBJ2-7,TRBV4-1,ASSQDIYGTPTYEQY
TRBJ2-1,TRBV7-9,ASSLGSGMGSYNEQF
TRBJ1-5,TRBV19,ASSIDRQGARFGVNQPQH
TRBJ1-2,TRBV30,AWSMDRDYGYT
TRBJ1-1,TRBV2,ASTLDSVNTEAF
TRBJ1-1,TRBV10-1,ASSDYREGTEAF
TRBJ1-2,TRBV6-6,ASTFDRFGGYT
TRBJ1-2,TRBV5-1,ASSGQGAYGYT
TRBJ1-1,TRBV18,ASSPQGLNTEAF
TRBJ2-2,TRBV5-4,ASSDLGVGELF
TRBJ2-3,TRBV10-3,AIRVAGGSTDTQY
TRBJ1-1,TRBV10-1,ASSRGSTEAF
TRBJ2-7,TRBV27,ASSRDSSYEQY
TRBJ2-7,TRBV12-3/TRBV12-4,ASSFDRSYEQY
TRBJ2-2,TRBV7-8,ASSLGSTGELF
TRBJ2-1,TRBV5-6,ASSLWRGLEDEQF
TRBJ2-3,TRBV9,ASSAGTSGIADTQY
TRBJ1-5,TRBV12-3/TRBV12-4,ASEGDSNQPQH
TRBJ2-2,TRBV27,ASSLEGAGTGELF
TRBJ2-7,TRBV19,ASRPHLGTGKHEQY